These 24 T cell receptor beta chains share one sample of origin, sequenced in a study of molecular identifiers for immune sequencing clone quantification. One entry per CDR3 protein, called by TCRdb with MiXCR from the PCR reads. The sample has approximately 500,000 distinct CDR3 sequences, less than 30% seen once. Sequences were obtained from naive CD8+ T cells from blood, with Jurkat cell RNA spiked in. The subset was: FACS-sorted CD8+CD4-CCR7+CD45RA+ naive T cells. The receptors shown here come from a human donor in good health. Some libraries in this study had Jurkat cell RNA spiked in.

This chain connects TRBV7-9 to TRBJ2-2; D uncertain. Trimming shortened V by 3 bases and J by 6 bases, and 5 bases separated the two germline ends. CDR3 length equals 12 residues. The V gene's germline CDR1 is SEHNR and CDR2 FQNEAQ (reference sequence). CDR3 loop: CASSFNSGELFF. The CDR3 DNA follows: TGTGCCAGCAGCTTCAACTCCGGGGAGCTGTTTTTT.

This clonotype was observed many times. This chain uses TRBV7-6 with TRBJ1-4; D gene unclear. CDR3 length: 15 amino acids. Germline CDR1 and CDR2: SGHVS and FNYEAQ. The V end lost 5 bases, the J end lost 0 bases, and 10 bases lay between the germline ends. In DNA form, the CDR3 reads TGTGCCAGCAGCAGACGGGTTGCAACTAATGAAAAACTGTTTTTT. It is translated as CASSRRVATNEKLFF.

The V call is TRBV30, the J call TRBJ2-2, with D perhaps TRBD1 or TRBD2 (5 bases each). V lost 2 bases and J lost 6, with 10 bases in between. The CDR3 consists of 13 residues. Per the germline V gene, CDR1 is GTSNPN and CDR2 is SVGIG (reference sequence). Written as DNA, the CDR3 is TGTGCCTGGAGTTTGGGGGTCCCCGGGGAGCTGTTTTTT. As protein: CAWSLGVPGELFF.

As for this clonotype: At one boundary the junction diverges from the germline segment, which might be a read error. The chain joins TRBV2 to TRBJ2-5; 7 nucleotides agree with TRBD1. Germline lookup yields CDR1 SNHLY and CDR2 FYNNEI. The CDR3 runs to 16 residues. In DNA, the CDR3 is TGTGCCAGCAGTGAACTGAGGGGGCGAGACCAAGAGCCCCAGTACTTC. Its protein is CASSELRGRDQEPQYF.

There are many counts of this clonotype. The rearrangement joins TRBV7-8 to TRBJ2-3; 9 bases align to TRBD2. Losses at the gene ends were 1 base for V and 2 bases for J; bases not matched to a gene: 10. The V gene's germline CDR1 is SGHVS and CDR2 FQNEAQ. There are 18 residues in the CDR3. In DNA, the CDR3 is TGTGCCAGCAGCTTAGGTGTTAAGCGGGGGGCCGTCACAGATACGCAGTATTTT. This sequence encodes CASSLGVKRGAVTDTQYF.

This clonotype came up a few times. In nucleotides, the CDR3 is TGTGCCAGCAGTGAAGAGGGACAGAAAAACATTCAGTACTTC. Amino acid sequence: CASSEEGQKNIQYF. This chain uses TRBV28 with TRBJ2-4, with TRBD1 matching over 7 bases. Germline loops: CDR1 MDHEN, CDR2 SYDVKM. This CDR3 has 14 amino acids. The trim removed 5 bases at V and 4 bases at J, leaving 5 bases unmatched.

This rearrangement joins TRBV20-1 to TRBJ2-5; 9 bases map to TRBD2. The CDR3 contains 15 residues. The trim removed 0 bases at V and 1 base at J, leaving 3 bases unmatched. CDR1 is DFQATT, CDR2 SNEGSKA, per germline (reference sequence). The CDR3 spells CSARDLAGFQETQYF. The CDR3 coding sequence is TGCAGTGCTAGAGACCTAGCGGGATTCCAAGAGACCCAGTACTTC.

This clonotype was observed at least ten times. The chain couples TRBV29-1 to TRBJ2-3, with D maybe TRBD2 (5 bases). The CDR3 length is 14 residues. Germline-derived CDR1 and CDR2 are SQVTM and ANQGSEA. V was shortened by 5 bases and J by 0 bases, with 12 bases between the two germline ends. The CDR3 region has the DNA TGCAGCGTTCGGGGTCCTACTAGCACAGATACGCAGTATTTT. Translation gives CSVRGPTSTDTQYF.

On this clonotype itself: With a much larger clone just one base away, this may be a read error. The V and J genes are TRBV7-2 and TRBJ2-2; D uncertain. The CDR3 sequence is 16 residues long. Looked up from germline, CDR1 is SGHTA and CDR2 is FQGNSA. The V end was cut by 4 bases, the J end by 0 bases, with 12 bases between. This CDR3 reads CASSSGYYSNTGELFF. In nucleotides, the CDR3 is TGTGCCAGCAGCTCCGGGTACTATTCGAACACCGGGGAGCTGTTTTTT. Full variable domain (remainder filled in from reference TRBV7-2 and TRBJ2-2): GAGVSQSPSNKVTEKGKDVELRCDPISGHTALYWYRQSLGQGLEFLIYFQGNSAPDKSGLPSDRFSAERTGGSVSTLTIQRTQQEDSAVYLCASSSGYYSNTGELFFGEGSRLTVL.

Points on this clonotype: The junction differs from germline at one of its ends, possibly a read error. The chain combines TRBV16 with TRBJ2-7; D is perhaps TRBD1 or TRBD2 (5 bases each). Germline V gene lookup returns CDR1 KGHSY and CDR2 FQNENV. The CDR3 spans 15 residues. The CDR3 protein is CASTQSGADSYEQYF. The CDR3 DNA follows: TGTGCCAGCACCCAATCCGGGGCAGACTCCTACGAGCAGTACTTC.

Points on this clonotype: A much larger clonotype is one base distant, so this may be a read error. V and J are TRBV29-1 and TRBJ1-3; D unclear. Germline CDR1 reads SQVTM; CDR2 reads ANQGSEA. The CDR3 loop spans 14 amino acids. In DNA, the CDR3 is TGCAGCGTTGTCCCGCTCAGCTCTGGAACCACCATATATTTT. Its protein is CSVVPLSSGTTIYF.

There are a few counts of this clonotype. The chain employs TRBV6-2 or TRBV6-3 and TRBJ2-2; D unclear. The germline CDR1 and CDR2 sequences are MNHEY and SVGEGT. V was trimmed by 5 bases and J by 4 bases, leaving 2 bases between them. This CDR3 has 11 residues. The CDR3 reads CASSATGELFF. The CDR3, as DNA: TGTGCCAGCAGTGCCACCGGGGAGCTGTTTTTT.

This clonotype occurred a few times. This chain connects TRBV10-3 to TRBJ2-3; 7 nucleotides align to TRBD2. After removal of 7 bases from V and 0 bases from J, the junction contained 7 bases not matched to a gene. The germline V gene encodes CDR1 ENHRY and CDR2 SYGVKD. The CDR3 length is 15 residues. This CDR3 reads CAIKTSEISTDTQYF. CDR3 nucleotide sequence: TGTGCCATCAAAACTAGCGAAATTAGCACAGATACGCAGTATTTT.

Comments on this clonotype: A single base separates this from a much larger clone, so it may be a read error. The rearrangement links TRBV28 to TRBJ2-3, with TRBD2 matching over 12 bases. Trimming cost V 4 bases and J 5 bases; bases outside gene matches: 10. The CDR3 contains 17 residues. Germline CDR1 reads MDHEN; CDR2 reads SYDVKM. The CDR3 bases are TGTGCCAGCAGTTCAGGACTAGCGGGGAATTACCTAGATACGCAGTATTTT. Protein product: CASSSGLAGNYLDTQYF.

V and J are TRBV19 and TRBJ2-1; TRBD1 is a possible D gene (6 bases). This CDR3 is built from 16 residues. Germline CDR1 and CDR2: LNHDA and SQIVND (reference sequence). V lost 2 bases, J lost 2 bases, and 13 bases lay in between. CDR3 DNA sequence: TGTGCCAGTAGTATAACACAGGGAGCACCCTACAATGAGCAGTTCTTC. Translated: CASSITQGAPYNEQFF.

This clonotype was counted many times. CDR3 region: CASSMATRAVNQPQHF. In DNA, the CDR3 is TGTGCCAGTAGTATGGCGACTCGAGCGGTCAATCAGCCCCAGCATTTT. The chain uses TRBV19 and TRBJ1-5; D call uncertain. Between the trimmed V and J ends, which lost 3 bases and 3 bases, there was a span of 15 bases. The length of the CDR3 is 16 residues. Germline loops: CDR1 LNHDA, CDR2 SQIVND (reference sequence).

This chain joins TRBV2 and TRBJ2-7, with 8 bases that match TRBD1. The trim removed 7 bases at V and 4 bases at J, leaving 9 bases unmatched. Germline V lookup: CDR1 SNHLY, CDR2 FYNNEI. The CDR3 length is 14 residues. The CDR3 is CASKWAGGGYEQYF. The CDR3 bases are TGTGCCAGCAAATGGGCAGGGGGCGGGTACGAGCAGTACTTC.

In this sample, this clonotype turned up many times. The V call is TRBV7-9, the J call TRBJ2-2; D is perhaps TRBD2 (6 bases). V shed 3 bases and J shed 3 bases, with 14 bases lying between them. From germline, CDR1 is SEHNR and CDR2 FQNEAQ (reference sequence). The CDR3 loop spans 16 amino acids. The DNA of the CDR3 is TGTGCCAGCAGCTTCCCCGGAGGGGACGACACCGGGGAGCTGTTTTTT. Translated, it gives CASSFPGGDDTGELFF. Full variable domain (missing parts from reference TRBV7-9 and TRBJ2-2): DTGVSQNPRHKITKRGQNVTFRCDPISEHNRLYWYRQTLGQGPEFLTYFQNEAQLEKSRLLSDRFSAERPKGSFSTLEIQRTEQGDSAMYLCASSFPGGDDTGELFFGEGSRLTVL.

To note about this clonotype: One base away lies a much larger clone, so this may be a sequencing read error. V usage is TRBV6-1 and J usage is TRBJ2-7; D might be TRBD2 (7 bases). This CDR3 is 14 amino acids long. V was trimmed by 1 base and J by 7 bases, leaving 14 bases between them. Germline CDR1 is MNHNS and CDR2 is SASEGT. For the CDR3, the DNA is TGTGCCAGCAGTGAAGGGATCGGGGGGCGTGAGCAGTACTTC. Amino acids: CASSEGIGGREQYF.

The CDR3 protein is CASSQDRVGEQYF. The CDR3 nucleotides are TGCGCCAGCAGCCAGGACAGGGTTGGCGAGCAGTACTTC. The chain employs TRBV4-3 and TRBJ2-7; 8 positions match TRBD1. Germline CDR1 LGHNA, CDR2 YSLEER. The CDR3 length is 13 residues. With 3 bases clipped from V and 6 bases from J, the junction kept 4 bases outside the gene matches.

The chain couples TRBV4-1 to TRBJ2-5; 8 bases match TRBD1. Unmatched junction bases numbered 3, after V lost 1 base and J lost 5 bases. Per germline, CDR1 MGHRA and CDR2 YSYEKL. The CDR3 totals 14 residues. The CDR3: CASSQAGGVETQYF. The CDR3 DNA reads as TGCGCCAGCAGCCAAGCAGGGGGCGTGGAGACCCAGTACTTC.

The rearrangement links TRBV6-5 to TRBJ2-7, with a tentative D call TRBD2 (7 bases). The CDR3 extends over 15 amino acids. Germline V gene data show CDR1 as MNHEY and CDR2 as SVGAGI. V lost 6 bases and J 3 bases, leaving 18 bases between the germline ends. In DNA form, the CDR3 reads TGTGCCAGCAGCCTCCCCCGGGGGGACAACTACGAGCAGTACTTC. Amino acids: CASSLPRGDNYEQYF.

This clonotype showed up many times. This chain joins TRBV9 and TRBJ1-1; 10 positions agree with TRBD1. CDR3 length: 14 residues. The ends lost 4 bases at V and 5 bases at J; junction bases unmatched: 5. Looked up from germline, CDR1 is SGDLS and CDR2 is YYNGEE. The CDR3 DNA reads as TGTGCCAGCAGCATAGGACAGGGGGGAACTGAAGCTTTCTTT. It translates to CASSIGQGGTEAFF.

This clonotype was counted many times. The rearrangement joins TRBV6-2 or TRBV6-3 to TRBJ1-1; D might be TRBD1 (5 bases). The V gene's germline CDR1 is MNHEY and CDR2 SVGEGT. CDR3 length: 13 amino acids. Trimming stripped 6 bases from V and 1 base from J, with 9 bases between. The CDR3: CASSWTPNTEAFF. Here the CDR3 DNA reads TGTGCCAGCAGCTGGACACCGAACACTGAAGCTTTCTTT.